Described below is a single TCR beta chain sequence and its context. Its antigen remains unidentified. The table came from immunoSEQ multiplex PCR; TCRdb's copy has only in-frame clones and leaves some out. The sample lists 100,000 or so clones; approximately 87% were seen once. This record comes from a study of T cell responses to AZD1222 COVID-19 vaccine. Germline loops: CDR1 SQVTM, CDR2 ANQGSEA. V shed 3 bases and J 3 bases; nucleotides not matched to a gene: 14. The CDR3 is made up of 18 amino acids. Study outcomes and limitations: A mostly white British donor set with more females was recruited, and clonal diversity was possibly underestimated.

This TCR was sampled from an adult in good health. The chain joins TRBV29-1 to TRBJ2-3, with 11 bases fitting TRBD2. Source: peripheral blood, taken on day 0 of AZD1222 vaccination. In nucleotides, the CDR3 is TGCAGCGTTGACTCGGTAGCGGGAGGGCTTGGTGGGACAGATACGCAGTATTTT. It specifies CSVDSVAGGLGGTDTQYF.